The clone carrying this TCR beta chain was observed a few times. The data were obtained in a study of cytomegalovirus exposure and HLA in healthy donors. The CDR3 has 12 residues. V lost 4 bases and J 8 bases, leaving 11 bases between the germline ends. Germline V gene sequence: CDR1 SGHTA, CDR2 FQGTGA. 60 Vbeta and 13 Jbeta primers were used in PCR. The data were produced by immunoSEQ multiplex PCR, yet TCRdb's version contains in-frame clones alone and is incomplete. The repertoire includes 100,000 or so clones, about 80% of them detected once, and approximately 1.9% sits in the top ten. The origin of this receptor is a human donor in good health. The V gene is TRBV7-3, the J gene TRBJ1-2; D is uncertain. Material: PBMCs. CDR3 nucleotides: TGTGCCAGCAGCTCACCAGGAGGAGGCTACACCTTC. Its protein product is CASSSPGGGYTF. Combining the CDR3 with reference TRBV7-3 and TRBJ1-2 gives the whole variable domain GAGVSQTPSNKVTEKGKYVELRCDPISGHTALYWYRQSLGQGPEFLIYFQGTGAADDSGLPNDRFFAVRPEGSVSTLKIQRTERGDSAVYLCASSSPGGGYTFGSGTRLTVV.